This T cell receptor beta chain was sequenced for a study of T cell responses to AZD1222 COVID-19 vaccine. Study-level information: Researchers grouped second doses given at about 4 or about 12 weeks into one pool. Study-level results: After the peak T cell response, and only then, were repertoires sampled.

Trimming pared 0 bases from V and 0 bases from J, leaving 13 bases between. The CDR3 has 17 amino acids. CDR1 and CDR2 from the germline V gene are SGDLS and YYNGEE. Only in-frame clones appear in the TCRdb table, and some are missing; sequencing was by immunoSEQ multiplex PCR. There are roughly 150,000 clones in the sample; around 88% occur only once, and around 2.2% lies in the top ten. As for this clone: Antigen: not known.

The TCR comes from an adult in good health. The chain is built from TRBV9 and TRBJ2-1, with D maybe TRBD2 (7 bases). Source: peripheral blood, taken on day 0 of AZD1222 vaccination. Written as DNA, the CDR3 is TGTGCCAGCAGCGTAGGGGGGGGCTCTAGCTCCTACAATGAGCAGTTCTTC. Its translation: CASSVGGGSSSYNEQFF. Based on the CDR3 plus reference TRBV9 and TRBJ2-1, the full variable domain is DSGVTQTPKHLITATGQRVTLRCSPRSGDLSVYWYQQSLDQGLQFLIQYYNGEERAKGNILERFSAQQFPDLHSELNLSSLELGDSALYFCASSVGGGSSSYNEQFFGPGTRLTVL.